The 18 T cell receptor beta chains given below trace back to one sample, sequenced in a study of response to subunit inactivated influenza vaccine. Each CDR3 protein gets one entry after TCRdb re-called the RT-PCR reads with MiXCR. Among hundreds of thousands of distinct CDR3 sequences listed, less than 8% were seen once. Sequences were derived from PBMCs from blood, sampled 23 months after vaccination. Receptors originate from a man between 50 and 70 years old who received an inactivated influenza vaccine.

This chain connects TRBV25-1 to TRBJ2-7, with D tentatively TRBD1 (5 bases). Trimming took off 1 base at V and 3 bases at J, with 10 bases between the two ends. The CDR3 is made up of 14 amino acids. Germline assignment: CDR1 MGHDK and CDR2 SYGVNS. In DNA form, the CDR3 reads TGTGCCAGCAGTGAATCTTGGGGCGGCTACGAGCAGTACTTC. Translating gives CASSESWGGYEQYF.

The table lists this clonotype with many counts. This rearrangement joins TRBV28 to TRBJ2-5; D perhaps matches TRBD2 (6 bases). The V gene lost 6 bases and the J gene lost 5 bases, with 16 bases spanning the gap. Germline V gene lookup returns CDR1 MDHEN and CDR2 SYDVKM. The CDR3 extends over 14 amino acids. The CDR3: CASSRWGRWETQYF. CDR3 bases: TGTGCCAGCAGCCGATGGGGGAGGTGGGAGACCCAGTACTTC.

This clonotype was observed at least ten times. The chain links TRBV5-1 to TRBJ2-2, with D perhaps TRBD1 (6 bases). V lost 0 bases and J lost 5, with 8 bases in between. The germline V gene encodes CDR1 SGHRS and CDR2 YFSETQ. This CDR3 region has 14 residues. In DNA, the CDR3 is TGCGCCAGCAGCTTGGTTCAGGGGACCGGGGAGCTGTTTTTT. This gives the protein CASSLVQGTGELFF.

This clonotype was detected ten times or more. An end of the junction does not agree with germline; a read error may underlie this. The chain employs TRBV5-1 and TRBJ2-4; the D gene is possibly TRBD2 (5 bases). The CDR3 is 15 amino acids. The germline V gene encodes CDR1 SGHRS and CDR2 YFSETQ. CDR3 sequence (DNA): TGCGCCAGCAGCTTAGGAGGTGGAGCCCAAAACATTCAGTACTTC. It is translated as CASSLGGGAQNIQYF.

This clonotype was counted ten times or more. The V call is TRBV5-1, the J call TRBJ2-7, with unresolved D. Trimming took 4 bases from V and 0 from J, leaving 8 bases between them. Germline V gene sequence: CDR1 SGHRS, CDR2 YFSETQ. CDR3 length: 13 residues. The CDR3 nucleotides are TGCGCCAGCAGCCGAGACATCTCCTACGAGCAGTACTTC. Amino acids: CASSRDISYEQYF.

This clonotype has more than one count but fewer than ten. This chain joins TRBV4-1 and TRBJ2-3, with 10 bases fitting TRBD2. V was clipped by 3 bases and J by 2 bases; unmatched bases: 5. The germline V gene has CDR1 MGHRA and CDR2 YSYEKL. The CDR3 totals 16 residues. The DNA of the CDR3 is TGCGCCAGCAGCCACCCAGCGGGGGGGAACACAGATACGCAGTATTTT. Protein: CASSHPAGGNTDTQYF.

This clonotype was detected a few times. The chain combines TRBV12-3 or TRBV12-4 with TRBJ1-3, with TRBD1 matching over 9 bases. The CDR3 has 15 residues. V lost 3 bases, J lost 3 bases, and 3 bases stayed unmatched. The CDR3 is CASSFYRGLGNTIYF. The CDR3 DNA is TGTGCCAGCAGTTTTTACAGGGGGCTTGGAAACACCATATATTTT.

This chain connects TRBV4-3 to TRBJ2-6, with 8 positions matching TRBD1. Trimming at V came to 4 bases and at J to 0 bases, leaving 5 bases not matched to a gene. The CDR3 sequence is 17 residues long. Germline loops: CDR1 LGHNA, CDR2 YSLEER. CDR3 protein: CASSRGQGNSGANVLTF. The CDR3 DNA is TGCGCCAGCAGCCGCGGACAGGGAAACTCTGGGGCCAACGTCCTGACTTTC.

The rearrangement links TRBV7-9 to TRBJ1-1; 7 bases agree with TRBD1. The J segment lost 5 bases and the V segment lost 5 bases, leaving 11 bases of the junction unmatched. CDR3 size: 15 residues. Germline values: CDR1 SEHNR, CDR2 FQNEAQ (reference sequence). The CDR3 sequence: CASSPGTEWYTEAFF. The CDR3 DNA reads TGTGCCAGCAGCCCGGGGACAGAATGGTATACTGAAGCTTTCTTT. Complete variable domain (other parts from reference TRBV7-9 and TRBJ1-1): DTGVSQNPRHKITKRGQNVTFRCDPISEHNRLYWYRQTLGQGPEFLTYFQNEAQLEKSRLLSDRFSAERPKGSFSTLEIQRTEQGDSAMYLCASSPGTEWYTEAFFGQGTRLTVV.

This clonotype was seen only a few times. The chain joins TRBV9 to TRBJ2-5; no definite D call. This CDR3 is built from 14 residues. Germline assignment: CDR1 SGDLS and CDR2 YYNGEE. V was pared by 0 bases and J by 1 base, with 7 bases between. The CDR3 sequence: CASSVGSAQETQYF. As DNA, the CDR3 is TGTGCCAGCAGCGTAGGCAGTGCCCAAGAGACCCAGTACTTC.

The rearrangement links TRBV4-2 to TRBJ2-7, with 9 bases identical to TRBD2. The CDR3 is 16 residues long. The J segment lost 3 bases and the V segment lost 0 bases, leaving 6 bases of the junction unmatched. Germline V CDR1 and CDR2: LGHNA, YNFKEQ. CDR3 DNA sequence: TGTGCCAGCAGCCAAGATATGGCTAGCGGGATCTACGAGCAGTACTTC. It specifies CASSQDMASGIYEQYF.

The J gene is TRBJ1-1, the V gene TRBV19; 8 nucleotides line up with TRBD1. This CDR3 spans 15 amino acids. Germline loops: CDR1 LNHDA, CDR2 SQIVND (reference sequence). V was pared by 7 bases and J by 0 bases, with 7 bases of the junction left unmatched. The CDR3 DNA follows: TGTGCCAGTAACAACGGACAGGGCATGAACACTGAAGCTTTCTTT. This sequence encodes CASNNGQGMNTEAFF.

This clonotype showed up just a few times. The rearrangement joins TRBV20-1 to TRBJ2-3; D unresolved. Germline CDR1 is DFQATT and CDR2 is SNEGSKA (reference sequence). Trimming pared 3 bases from V and 8 bases from J, leaving 15 bases between. The CDR3 extends over 13 amino acids. CDR3 residues: CSASKGQRGTQYF. As DNA, the CDR3 is TGCAGTGCTAGTAAAGGGCAGCGAGGTACGCAGTATTTT.

This clonotype appeared many times. The genes are TRBV7-2 and TRBJ1-2; D unclear. Trimming took off 5 bases at V and 5 bases at J, with 15 bases between the two ends. The CDR3 is made up of 14 amino acids. The germline CDR1 and CDR2 sequences are SGHTA and FQGNSA. The CDR3 DNA sequence: TGTGCCAGCAGCCCAGCAATGACGGGATATGGCTACACCTTC. Translated: CASSPAMTGYGYTF.

The chain employs TRBV9 and TRBJ2-5; maybe TRBD1 (5 bases). The CDR3 extends over 15 amino acids. Trimming cost V 2 bases and J 1 base, with 12 bases left between them. From germline, CDR1 is SGDLS and CDR2 YYNGEE. CDR3 residues: CASSVGSGPQETQYF. The CDR3 DNA follows: TGTGCCAGCAGCGTCGGATCAGGGCCCCAAGAGACCCAGTACTTC.

This clonotype was recorded a few times. The chain has TRBV3-1 and TRBJ2-3; D ambiguous. CDR3 size: 11 residues. Trimming took off 3 bases at V and 8 bases at J, with 6 bases between the two ends. Germline CDR1 is LGHDT and CDR2 is YNNKEL (reference sequence). The CDR3 protein is CASSHHFTQYF. CDR3 bases: TGTGCCAGCAGCCATCATTTTACGCAGTATTTT.

Many counts were recorded for this clonotype. This rearrangement joins TRBV15 to TRBJ1-1; possibly TRBD1 for D (6 bases). Germline CDR1 is LNHNV and CDR2 is YYDKDF (reference sequence). The CDR3 consists of 14 residues. The V end was cut by 2 bases, the J end by 4 bases, with 11 bases between. The CDR3 DNA sequence: TGTGCCACCAGCAGAAATTCACAGGGCACTGAAGCTTTCTTT. It yields the protein CATSRNSQGTEAFF. The full variable domain, with the rest looked up from reference TRBV15 and TRBJ1-1, is DAMVIQNPRYQVTQFGKPVTLSCSQTLNHNVMYWYQQKSSQAPKLLFHYYDKDFNNEADTPDNFQSRRPNTSFCFLDIRSPGLGDTAMYLCATSRNSQGTEAFFGQGTRLTVV.

V and J are TRBV7-2 and TRBJ2-7; D not certain. Germline V gene data show CDR1 as SGHTA and CDR2 as FQGNSA. Trimming took 5 bases from V and 0 from J, leaving 11 bases between them. The CDR3 covers 14 residues. The CDR3 bases are TGTGCCAGCAGCCTTCAACGGAGCTCCTACGAGCAGTACTTC. This encodes CASSLQRSSYEQYF.